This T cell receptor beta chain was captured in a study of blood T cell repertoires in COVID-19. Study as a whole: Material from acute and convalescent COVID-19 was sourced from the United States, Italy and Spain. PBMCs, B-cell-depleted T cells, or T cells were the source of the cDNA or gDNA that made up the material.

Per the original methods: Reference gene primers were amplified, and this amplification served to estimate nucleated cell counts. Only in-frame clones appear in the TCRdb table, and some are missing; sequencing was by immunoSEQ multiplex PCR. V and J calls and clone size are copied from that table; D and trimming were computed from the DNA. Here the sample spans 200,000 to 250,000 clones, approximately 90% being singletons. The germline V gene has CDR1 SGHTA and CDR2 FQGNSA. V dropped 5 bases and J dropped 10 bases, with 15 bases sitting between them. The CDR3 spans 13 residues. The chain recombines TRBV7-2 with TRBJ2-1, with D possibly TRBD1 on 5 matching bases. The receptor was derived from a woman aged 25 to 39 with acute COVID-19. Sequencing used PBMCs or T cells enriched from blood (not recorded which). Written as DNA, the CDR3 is TGTGCCAGCAGCCCAGGGCCCCTCCGCGAGCAGTTCTTC. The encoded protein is CASSPGPLREQFF.